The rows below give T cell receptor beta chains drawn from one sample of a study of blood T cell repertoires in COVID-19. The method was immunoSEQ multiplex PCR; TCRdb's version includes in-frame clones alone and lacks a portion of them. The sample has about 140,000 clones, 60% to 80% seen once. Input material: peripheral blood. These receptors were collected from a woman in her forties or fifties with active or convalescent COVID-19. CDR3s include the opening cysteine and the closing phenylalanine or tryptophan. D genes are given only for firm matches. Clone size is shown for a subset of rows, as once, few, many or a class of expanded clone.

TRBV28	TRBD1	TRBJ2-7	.	CASRPAGTGSYEQYF	TGTGCCAGCAGGCCGGCCGGGACAGGGTCCTACGAGCAGTACTTC
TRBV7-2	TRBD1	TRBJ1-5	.	CASSAKQGVGQPQHF	TGTGCCAGCAGCGCAAAACAGGGGGTGGGTCAGCCCCAGCATTTT
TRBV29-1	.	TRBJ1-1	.	CSGATGLNTEAFF	TGCAGCGGCGCGACGGGGTTGAACACTGAAGCTTTCTTT
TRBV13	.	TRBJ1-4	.	CASSPKKFFSEKLFF	TGTGCCAGCAGTCCGAAGAAGTTTTTTAGTGAAAAACTGTTTTTT
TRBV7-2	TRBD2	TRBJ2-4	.	CASSSATSGGRVQYF	TGTGCCAGCAGCTCTGCGACTAGCGGGGGGAGGGTTCAGTACTTC
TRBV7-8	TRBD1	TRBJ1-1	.	CASSLGDRGLTEAFF	TGTGCCAGCAGCTTAGGGGACAGGGGGCTTACTGAAGCTTTCTTT
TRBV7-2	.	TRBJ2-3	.	CASTGVGDTQYF	TGTGCCAGCACAGGGGTTGGAGATACGCAGTATTTT
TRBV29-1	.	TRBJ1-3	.	CSVDPPGSGNTIYF	TGCAGCGTTGACCCCCCAGGGTCTGGAAACACCATATATTTT
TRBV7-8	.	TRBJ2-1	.	CASSAQGRNSYNEQFF	TGTGCCAGCAGCGCACAGGGTAGGAACTCCTACAATGAGCAGTTCTTC
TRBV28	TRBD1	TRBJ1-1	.	CASSSILGQGTTTEAFF	TGTGCCAGCAGTTCCATCTTGGGACAGGGAACGACCACTGAAGCTTTCTTT
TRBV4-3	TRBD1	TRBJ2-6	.	CASSPGQGSGANVLTF	TGCGCCAGCAGCCCGGGACAGGGATCTGGGGCCAACGTCCTGACTTTC
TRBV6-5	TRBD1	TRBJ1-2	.	CASSYLRDRDAYGYTF	TGTGCCAGCAGTTACCTCCGGGACAGGGATGCCTATGGCTACACCTTC
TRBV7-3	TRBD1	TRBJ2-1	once	CASSLAGQGFNNEQFF	TGTGCCAGCAGCTTAGCGGGACAGGGGTTTAACAATGAGCAGTTCTTC
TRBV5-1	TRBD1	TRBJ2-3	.	CASSGGDRAQYF	TGCGCCAGCAGCGGGGGGGACAGGGCCCAGTATTTT
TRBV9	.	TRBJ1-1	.	CASSVGSTSEAFF	TGTGCCAGCAGCGTAGGGTCAACTTCTGAAGCTTTCTTT
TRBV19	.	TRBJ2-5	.	CASSIRGWEETQYF	TGTGCCAGTAGTATCCGGGGGTGGGAGGAGACCCAGTACTTC
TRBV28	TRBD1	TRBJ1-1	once	CASSLWGTGDTEAFF	TGTGCCAGCAGTTTATGGGGGACAGGGGACACTGAAGCTTTCTTT
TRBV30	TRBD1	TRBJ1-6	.	CAWARQGIHNSPLHF	TGTGCCTGGGCCCGACAGGGTATTCATAATTCACCCCTCCACTTT
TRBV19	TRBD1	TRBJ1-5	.	CASSTTGTGYQPQHF	TGTGCCAGTAGTACCACCGGGACAGGGTATCAGCCCCAGCATTTT
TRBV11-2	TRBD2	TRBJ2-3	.	CASSPGLAGVLVEITSTDTQYF	TGTGCCAGCAGTCCCGGACTAGCGGGGGTCCTCGTCGAAATCACTAGCACAGATACGCAGTATTTT
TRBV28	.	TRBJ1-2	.	CASSLEGGTRPNYGYTF	TGTGCCAGCAGTTTAGAGGGAGGGACACGTCCTAACTATGGCTACACCTTC
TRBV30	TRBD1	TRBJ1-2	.	CACLDRGTPYGYTF	TGTGCCTGCTTGGACAGGGGGACCCCCTATGGCTACACCTTC
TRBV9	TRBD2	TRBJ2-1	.	CASSVEGSGDNEQFF	TGTGCCAGCAGCGTAGAGGGTAGCGGGGACAATGAGCAGTTCTTC
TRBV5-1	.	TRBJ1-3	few	CASSDDSYSGNTIYF	TGCGCCAGCAGCGATGACAGTTACTCTGGAAACACCATATATTTT
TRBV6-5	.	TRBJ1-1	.	CASSPRGGTSEAFF	TGTGCCAGCAGTCCCCGGGGGGGAACCTCTGAAGCTTTCTTT
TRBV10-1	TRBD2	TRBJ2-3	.	CASSEQASGGDCTDTQYF	TGCGCCAGCAGTGAGCAGGCTAGCGGGGGGGATTGCACAGATACGCAGTATTTT
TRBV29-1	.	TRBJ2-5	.	CSVGGMGWETQYF	TGCAGCGTTGGAGGGATGGGGTGGGAGACCCAGTACTTC
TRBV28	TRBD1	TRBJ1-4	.	CASSATGGAEKLFF	TGTGCCAGCAGTGCCACAGGGGGTGCGGAAAAACTGTTTTTT